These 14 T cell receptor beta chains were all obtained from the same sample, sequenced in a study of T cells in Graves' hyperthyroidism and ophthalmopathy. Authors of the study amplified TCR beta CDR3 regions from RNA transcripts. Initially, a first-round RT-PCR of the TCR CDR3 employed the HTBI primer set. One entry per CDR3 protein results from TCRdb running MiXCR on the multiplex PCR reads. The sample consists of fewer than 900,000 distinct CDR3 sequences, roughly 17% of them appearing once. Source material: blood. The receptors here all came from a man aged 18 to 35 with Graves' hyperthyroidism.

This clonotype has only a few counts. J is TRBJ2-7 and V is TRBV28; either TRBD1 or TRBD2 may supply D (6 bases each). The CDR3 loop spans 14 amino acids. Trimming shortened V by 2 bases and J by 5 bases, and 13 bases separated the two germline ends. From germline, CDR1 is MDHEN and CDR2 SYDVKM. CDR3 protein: CASSLRGPLHEQYF. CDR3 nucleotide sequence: TGTGCCAGCAGTTTACGGGGGCCTCTCCACGAGCAGTACTTC.

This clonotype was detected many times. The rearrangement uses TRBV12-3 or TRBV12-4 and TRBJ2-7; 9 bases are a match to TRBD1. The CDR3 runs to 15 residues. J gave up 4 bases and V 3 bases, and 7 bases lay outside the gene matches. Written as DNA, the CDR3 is TGTGCCAGCAGTTTGACAGGGGGGCTCGCTTACGAGCAGTACTTC. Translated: CASSLTGGLAYEQYF.

DNA of the CDR3: TGCGCCAGCAGCCAAGTAGTGGCGGGCATAGCCAAAAACATTCAGTACTTC. Its translation: CASSQVVAGIAKNIQYF. V is TRBV4-1 and J is TRBJ2-4; D is possibly TRBD2 (5 bases). The V end was cut by 1 base, the J end by 0 bases, with 13 bases between. CDR1 is MGHRA and CDR2 is YSYEKL in the germline V gene. The CDR3 runs to 17 residues.

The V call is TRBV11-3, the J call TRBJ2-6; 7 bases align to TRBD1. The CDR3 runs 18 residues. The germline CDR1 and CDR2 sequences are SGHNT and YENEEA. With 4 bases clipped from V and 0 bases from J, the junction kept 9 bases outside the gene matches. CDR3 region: CASSSRTGGVSGANVLTF. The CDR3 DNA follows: TGTGCCAGCAGCTCCCGGACAGGTGGGGTCTCTGGGGCCAACGTCCTGACTTTC. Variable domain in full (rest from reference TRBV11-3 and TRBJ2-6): EAGVVQSPRYKIIEKKQPVAFWCNPISGHNTLYWYLQNLGQGPELLIRYENEEAVDDSQLPKDRFSAERLKGVDSTLKIQPAELGDSAVYLCASSSRTGGVSGANVLTFGAGSRLTVL.

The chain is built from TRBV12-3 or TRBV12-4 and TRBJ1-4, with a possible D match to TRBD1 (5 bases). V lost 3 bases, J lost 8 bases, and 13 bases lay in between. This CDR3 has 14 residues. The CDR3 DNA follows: TGTGCCAGCAGTTTGGAGCAGGGTGGGGAAAAACTGTTTTTT. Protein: CASSLEQGGEKLFF.

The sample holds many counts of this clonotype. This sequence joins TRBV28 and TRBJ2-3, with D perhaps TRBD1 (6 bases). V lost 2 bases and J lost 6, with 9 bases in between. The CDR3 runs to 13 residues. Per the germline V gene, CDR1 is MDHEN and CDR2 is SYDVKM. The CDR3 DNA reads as TGTGCCAGCAGTTTACCAGGGGAGGATACGCAGTATTTT. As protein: CASSLPGEDTQYF.

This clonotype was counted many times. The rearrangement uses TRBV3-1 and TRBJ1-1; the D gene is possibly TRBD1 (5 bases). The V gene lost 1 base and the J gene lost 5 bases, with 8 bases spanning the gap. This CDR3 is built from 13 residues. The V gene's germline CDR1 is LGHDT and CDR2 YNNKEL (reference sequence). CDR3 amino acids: CASSQGQQTEAFF. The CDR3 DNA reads TGTGCCAGCAGCCAAGGACAGCAAACTGAAGCTTTCTTT.

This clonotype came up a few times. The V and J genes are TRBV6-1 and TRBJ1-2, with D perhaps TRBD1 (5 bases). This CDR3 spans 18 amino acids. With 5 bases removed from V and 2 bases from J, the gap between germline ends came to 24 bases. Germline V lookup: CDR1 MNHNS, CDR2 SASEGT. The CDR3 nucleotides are TGTGCCAGCAGTTCGAAAAGACAGACAGTAAAGCCCAACTATGGCTACACCTTC. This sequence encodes CASSSKRQTVKPNYGYTF.

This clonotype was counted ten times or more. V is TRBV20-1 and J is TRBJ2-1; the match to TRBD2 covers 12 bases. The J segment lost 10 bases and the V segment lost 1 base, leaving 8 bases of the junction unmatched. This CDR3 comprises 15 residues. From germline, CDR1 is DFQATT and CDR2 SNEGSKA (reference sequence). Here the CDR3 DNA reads TGCAGTGCTAGAGGGGCTAGCGGGAGGGCCGGGGAGCAGTTCTTC. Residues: CSARGASGRAGEQFF.

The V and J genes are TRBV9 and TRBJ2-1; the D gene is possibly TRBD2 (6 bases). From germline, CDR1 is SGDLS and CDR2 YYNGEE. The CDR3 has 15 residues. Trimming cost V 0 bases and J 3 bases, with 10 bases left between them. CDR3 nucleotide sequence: TGTGCCAGCAGCGTAGCGGGAGATCGCTACAATGAGCAGTTCTTC. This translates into CASSVAGDRYNEQFF.

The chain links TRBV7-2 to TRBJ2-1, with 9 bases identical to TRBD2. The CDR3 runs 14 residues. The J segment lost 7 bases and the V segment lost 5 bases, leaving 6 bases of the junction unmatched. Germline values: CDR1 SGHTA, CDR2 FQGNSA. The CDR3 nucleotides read TGTGCCAGCAGCATGATAGCGGGAGCTAATGAGCAGTTCTTC. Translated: CASSMIAGANEQFF. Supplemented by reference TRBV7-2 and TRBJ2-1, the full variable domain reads GAGVSQSPSNKVTEKGKDVELRCDPISGHTALYWYRQSLGQGLEFLIYFQGNSAPDKSGLPSDRFSAERTGGSVSTLTIQRTQQEDSAVYLCASSMIAGANEQFFGPGTRLTVL.

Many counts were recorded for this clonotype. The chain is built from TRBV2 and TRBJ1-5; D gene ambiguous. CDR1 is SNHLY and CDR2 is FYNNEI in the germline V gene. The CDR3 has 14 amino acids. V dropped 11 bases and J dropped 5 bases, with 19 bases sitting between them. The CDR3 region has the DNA TGTGCCTCCTGGGCAGGCTACGGGGATCAGCCCCAGCATTTT. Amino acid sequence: CASWAGYGDQPQHF.

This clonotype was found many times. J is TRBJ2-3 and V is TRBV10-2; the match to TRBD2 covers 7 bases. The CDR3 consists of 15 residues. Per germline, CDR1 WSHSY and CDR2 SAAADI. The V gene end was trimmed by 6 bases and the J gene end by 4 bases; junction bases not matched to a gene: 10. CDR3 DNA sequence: TGCGCCAGCAGCACTCGAGCGGGAACCTCAGATACGCAGTATTTT. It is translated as CASSTRAGTSDTQYF.

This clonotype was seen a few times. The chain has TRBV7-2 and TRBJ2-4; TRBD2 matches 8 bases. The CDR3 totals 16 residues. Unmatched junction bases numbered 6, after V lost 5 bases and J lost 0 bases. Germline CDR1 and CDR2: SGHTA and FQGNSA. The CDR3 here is CASSPRTSLAKNIQYF. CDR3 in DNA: TGTGCCAGCAGCCCGAGGACTAGCTTAGCCAAAAACATTCAGTACTTC. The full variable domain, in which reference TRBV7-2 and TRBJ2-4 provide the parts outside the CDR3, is GAGVSQSPSNKVTEKGKDVELRCDPISGHTALYWYRQSLGQGLEFLIYFQGNSAPDKSGLPSDRFSAERTGGSVSTLTIQRTQQEDSAVYLCASSPRTSLAKNIQYFGAGTRLSVL.